This T cell receptor beta chain emerged from a study of T cell responses to AZD1222 COVID-19 vaccine. The protocol was immunoSEQ multiplex PCR, while the TCRdb copy is restricted to in-frame clones and leaves out a portion. Of over 100,000 clones listed, 94% are singletons. For this clone: What it recognizes is unknown.

Notes on the study in general: Mapped onto spike, vaccine-associated CD4 TCRs spanned it and were dominant at 160-218 and 743-854. Close to half of spike-specific TCRs reportedly recognize unmutated variant regions. The donors showed a predominance of white British ancestry and of females, with possible underestimation of clonal diversity.

V was pared by 4 bases and J by 1 base, with 6 bases of the junction left unmatched. Germline lookup yields CDR1 SNHLY and CDR2 FYNNEI. CDR3 length: 15 residues. This sequence was found in an adult in good health. The source material was peripheral blood, sampled on day 0 of AZD1222 vaccination. This chain links TRBV2 with TRBJ2-7, with TRBD2 matching over 8 bases. The CDR3, as DNA: TGTGCCAGCAGTGCTGGTAGCGGGACATCCTACGAGCAGTACTTC. Translation gives CASSAGSGTSYEQYF.